Described below is a single TCR beta chain sequence and its context. The CDR3 is 14 residues long. The germline gives CDR1 LGHNA, CDR2 YNFKEQ. Germline trimming cut 7 bases from V and 1 base from J; bases unmatched to any gene: 2. The data belong to a study of T-cell reconstitution after alpha-beta-depleted transplantation in children. This sample's TCRbeta library carried unique molecular identifier barcodes. TCRdb reanalysed the PCR reads using MiXCR and keeps one entry per CDR3 protein. This sample has roughly 590,000 distinct CDR3 sequences, with roughly 17% found just once. The chain has TRBV4-2 and TRBJ2-3, with 10 bases lining up with TRBD2. The source of this sequence is a human donor who donated a stem cell graft to a child with acute myeloid leukemia. This material consisted of PBMCs from the stem cell graft donor, taken from the stem cell graft. The CDR3 nucleotides read TGTGCCAGCAACCTAGCGGGGGGCACAGATACGCAGTATTTT. Translated: CASNLAGGTDTQYF.